The 20 T cell receptor beta chains reported below all come from one sample, sequenced in a study of blood T cell repertoires in COVID-19. Libraries were prepared by immunoSEQ multiplex PCR; TCRdb keeps only in-frame clonotypes and omits some of them. The repertoire holds over 250,000 clones, 85% seen once, with roughly 14% in the top ten. The sequencing input was peripheral blood. The receptors shown here come from a human donor in a cohort sampled during active COVID-19.

The chain employs TRBV7-3 and TRBJ1-2; 9 nucleotides agree with TRBD1. J was trimmed by 6 bases and V by 4 bases; bases with no gene match: 12. Looked up from germline, CDR1 is SGHTA and CDR2 is FQGTGA. This CDR3 has 16 residues. The CDR3 DNA reads TGTGCCAGCAGCTCGGGACAGGGAAAGGGAAGGGATGGCTACACCTTC. Its translation: CASSSGQGKGRDGYTF. The full variable domain, its missing parts supplied by reference TRBV7-3 and TRBJ1-2, is GAGVSQTPSNKVTEKGKYVELRCDPISGHTALYWYRQSLGQGPEFLIYFQGTGAADDSGLPNDRFFAVRPEGSVSTLKIQRTERGDSAVYLCASSSGQGKGRDGYTFGSGTRLTVV.

This rearrangement joins TRBV6-1 to TRBJ2-4; the match to TRBD2 covers 14 bases. V was pared by 4 bases and J by 7 bases, with 9 bases of the junction left unmatched. CDR1 and CDR2 from the germline V gene are MNHNS and SASEGT. This CDR3 region has 17 residues. Here the CDR3 reads CASSARLAGGGGNIQYF. The DNA for the CDR3 is TGTGCCAGCAGTGCCAGACTAGCGGGAGGGGGAGGGAACATTCAGTACTTC.

The chain recombines TRBV7-9 with TRBJ1-2; 7 nucleotides align to TRBD1. V lost 3 bases to trimming and J lost 2 bases; unmatched junction nucleotides: 12. There are 17 residues in the CDR3. Germline assignment: CDR1 SEHNR and CDR2 FQNEAQ (reference sequence). CDR3 DNA: TGTGCCAGCAGCTTTCGGACAGGCGTCATGGGCAACTATGGCTACACCTTC. As protein: CASSFRTGVMGNYGYTF.

The CDR3: CASAFQGKEIQYF. The DNA for the CDR3 is TGTGCCAGCGCCTTCCAGGGGAAGGAAATTCAGTACTTC. The rearrangement links TRBV18 to TRBJ2-4, with D tentatively TRBD1 (6 bases). Looked up from germline, CDR1 is KGHSH and CDR2 is LQKENI. CDR3 length: 13 residues. The V gene lost 8 bases and the J gene lost 10 bases, with 18 bases spanning the gap.

CDR3 loop: CASSSGGLDYEQYF. Written as DNA, the CDR3 is TGTGCCAGCAGTTCGGGGGGGTTAGACTACGAGCAGTACTTC. The J gene is TRBJ2-7, the V gene TRBV28; TRBD2 matches 8 bases. The trim removed 4 bases at V and 3 bases at J, leaving 5 bases unmatched. Germline V lookup: CDR1 MDHEN, CDR2 SYDVKM. The CDR3 contains 14 residues.

The gene calls are TRBV12-3 or TRBV12-4 and TRBJ1-2; D remains ambiguous. The CDR3 runs to 13 residues. V was shortened by 3 bases and J by 8 bases, with 13 bases between the two germline ends. The CDR3, as DNA: TGTGCCAGCAGTTTGTCAGGCACTGAGGGCTACACCTTC. As protein: CASSLSGTEGYTF.

The chain has TRBV5-8 and TRBJ2-1; TRBD2 matches at 9 bases. J gave up 7 bases and V 0 bases, and 5 bases lay outside the gene matches. Germline lookup yields CDR1 SGHTS and CDR2 YDEGEE. The CDR3 is 15 residues long. The CDR3 loop is CASSLVAGDRNEQFF. For the CDR3, the DNA is TGTGCCAGCAGCTTGGTAGCGGGAGACAGGAATGAGCAGTTCTTC. The whole variable domain, remainder taken from reference TRBV5-8 and TRBJ2-1, is EAGVTQSPTHLIKTRGQQATLRCSPISGHTSVYWYQQALGLGLQFLLWYDEGEERNRGNFPPRFSGRQFPNYSSELNVNALELEDSALYLCASSLVAGDRNEQFFGPGTRLTVL.

J is TRBJ2-3 and V is TRBV11-2, with D unresolved. This CDR3 has 14 amino acids. CDR1 is SGHAT, CDR2 FQNNGV, per germline. V shed 0 bases and J shed 1 base, with 5 bases lying between them. The CDR3 reads CASSLDLGTDTQYF. The CDR3 DNA reads as TGTGCCAGCAGCTTAGATCTTGGCACAGATACGCAGTATTTT.

DNA for the CDR3: TGTGCCAGCTCACCATCGATGACTGGAGACAATGAGCAGTTCTTC. The encoded protein is CASSPSMTGDNEQFF. The chain recombines TRBV18 with TRBJ2-1, with D hard to call. The V and J ends lost 2 bases and 5 bases respectively, with 13 bases between them. This CDR3 region has 15 residues. Germline assignment: CDR1 KGHSH and CDR2 LQKENI.

The chain couples TRBV6-5 to TRBJ1-2, with D perhaps TRBD1 (5 bases). The germline V gene encodes CDR1 MNHEY and CDR2 SVGAGI. V was cut by 7 bases and J by 4 bases, with 19 bases left in between. The CDR3 contains 15 residues. The CDR3 DNA reads as TGTGCCAGCACCCCCTCCCCTGGCCAGGGCTATGGCTACACCTTC. Its protein is CASTPSPGQGYGYTF.

This rearrangement joins TRBV28 to TRBJ2-1; TRBD2 matches at 9 bases. The CDR3 is 14 residues long. Germline CDR1 and CDR2: MDHEN and SYDVKM. V shed 4 bases and J 10 bases; nucleotides not matched to a gene: 8. The CDR3 bases are TGTGCCAGCAGTTCAGGCGGGAGGGCCTGGGAGCAGTTCTTC. It is translated as CASSSGGRAWEQFF. Combining the CDR3 with reference TRBV28 and TRBJ2-1 gives the whole variable domain DVKVTQSSRYLVKRTGEKVFLECVQDMDHENMFWYRQDPGLGLRLIYFSYDVKMKEKGDIPEGYSVSREKKERFSLILESASTNQTSMYLCASSSGGRAWEQFFGPGTRLTVL.

V usage is TRBV2 and J usage is TRBJ2-1; the match to TRBD2 covers 10 bases. Trimming cost V 5 bases and J 6 bases; bases outside gene matches: 10. This CDR3 is built from 16 residues. Germline V CDR1 and CDR2: SNHLY, FYNNEI. CDR3 loop: CASSTLSGRGGNEQFF. The CDR3 coding sequence is TGTGCCAGCAGTACCTTAAGCGGGAGGGGGGGCAATGAGCAGTTCTTC.

CDR3 coding DNA: TGTGCCAGCAGCTTAAGACAGGGAACCGGGGAGCTGTTTTTT. It encodes CASSLRQGTGELFF. The gene calls are TRBV7-9 and TRBJ2-2; 7 nucleotides line up with TRBD1. The germline V gene encodes CDR1 SEHNR and CDR2 FQNEAQ (reference sequence). This CDR3 comprises 14 residues. J gave up 5 bases and V 2 bases, and 2 bases lay outside the gene matches.

The V and J genes are TRBV7-7 and TRBJ1-5, with D tentatively TRBD1 (5 bases). Germline V CDR1 and CDR2: SSHAT, FNYEAQ (reference sequence). The length of the CDR3 is 16 residues. V was cut by 1 base and J by 3 bases, with 13 bases left in between. The DNA for the CDR3 is TGTGCCAGCAGCTTAGAACGTGGCAGGGTCAATCAGCCCCAGCATTTT. Its translation: CASSLERGRVNQPQHF.

The chain employs TRBV19 and TRBJ2-5; D is perhaps TRBD1 (6 bases). The V and J ends lost 3 bases and 5 bases respectively, with 16 bases between them. The CDR3 has 15 residues. Per germline, CDR1 LNHDA and CDR2 SQIVND (reference sequence). The CDR3 here is CASSIVSGAGETQYF. The CDR3 DNA sequence: TGTGCCAGTAGTATTGTTTCAGGGGCCGGGGAGACCCAGTACTTC.

The V gene is TRBV30, the J gene TRBJ1-5; the D is unclear. Germline V lookup: CDR1 GTSNPN, CDR2 SVGIG (reference sequence). Between the trimmed V and J ends, which lost 2 bases and 0 bases, there was a span of 11 bases. The CDR3 loop spans 15 amino acids. CDR3 in DNA: TGTGCCTGGAGTTTGGGCGTAAATAGCAATCAGCCCCAGCATTTT. It yields the protein CAWSLGVNSNQPQHF. The entire variable domain, with the rest obtained from reference TRBV30 and TRBJ1-5, is as follows: SQTIHQWPATLVQPVGSPLSLECTVEGTSNPNLYWYRQAAGRGLQLLFYSVGIGQISSEVPQNLSASRPQDRQFILSSKKLLLSDSGFYLCAWSLGVNSNQPQHFGDGTRLSIL.

The chain is built from TRBV5-4 and TRBJ1-2; D unclear. Germline V gene lookup returns CDR1 SGHNT and CDR2 YYREEE (reference sequence). The CDR3 contains 13 residues. The V end lost 1 base, the J end lost 4 bases, and 8 bases lay between the germline ends. As DNA, the CDR3 is TGTGCCAGCAGCTTGAACCAGGCCTATGGCTACACCTTC. Translated, it gives CASSLNQAYGYTF.

This clone was observed a few times. The CDR3 spells CASSLYRGYGYTF. Written as DNA, the CDR3 is TGTGCCAGCAGCTTATATCGGGGCTATGGCTACACCTTC. The rearrangement uses TRBV12-3 or TRBV12-4 and TRBJ1-2, with no clear D. The germline V and J ends were trimmed by 6 bases and 4 bases, with 12 bases remaining between them. The CDR3 is 13 amino acids.

This rearrangement joins TRBV28 to TRBJ1-4; TRBD1 matches 7 bases. Germline CDR1 MDHEN, CDR2 SYDVKM. This CDR3 region has 16 residues. With 2 bases clipped from V and 3 bases from J, the junction kept 6 bases outside the gene matches. As DNA, the CDR3 is TGTGCCAGCAGTTTAACCGCGGGACAGTCTAATGAAAAACTGTTTTTT. It encodes CASSLTAGQSNEKLFF.

The chain joins TRBV16 to TRBJ2-3; 8 bases agree with TRBD1. Unmatched junction bases numbered 9, after V lost 4 bases and J lost 0 bases. Germline V gives CDR1 KGHSY, CDR2 FQNENV. The CDR3 is made up of 17 amino acids. The chain's CDR3 is CASSPIGQGLSTDTQYF. The CDR3 DNA reads as TGTGCCAGCAGCCCCATCGGACAGGGCCTAAGCACAGATACGCAGTATTTT.